These T cell receptor beta chains were read from a single sample in a study of cytomegalovirus exposure and HLA in healthy donors. The protocol was immunoSEQ multiplex PCR, while the TCRdb copy is restricted to in-frame clones and leaves out a portion. The table has some 210,000 clones, over 80% seen once. Material for sequencing was PBMCs. Every receptor here comes from a man between 25 and 39 years old in good health and CMV-seronegative. CDR3s include the opening cysteine and the closing phenylalanine or tryptophan. The D gene is left open where the match is weak. Part of the rows lack a size; the others show once, few, many or a class for expanded clones.

cdr3_nt cdr3_aa j_call clone_size v_call d_call
TGTGCCAGCAGGCACGGGACTAGCGGGGGTTCCTACAATGAGCAGTTCTTC CASRHGTSGGSYNEQFF TRBJ2-1 - TRBV28 TRBD2
TGTGCCAGCAGTCGACAGGGTAGGGTGAATACGCAGTATTTT CASSRQGRVNTQYF TRBJ2-3 - TRBV27 TRBD1
TGTGCCAGCAGCTTATCAGGTGGTTCACCCCTCCACTTT CASSLSGGSPLHF TRBJ1-6 - TRBV7-9 -
TGTGCCAGCAGTGGTGCGGGACAGGGAAGAGGCTACACCTTC CASSGAGQGRGYTF TRBJ1-2 - TRBV2 TRBD1
TGTGCCAGCAGCTTATCCCCCCGCGCGGCCGGGACTAGCGGGAGGGCCCCCGGGTTCTTC CASSLSPRAAGTSGRAPGFF TRBJ2-1 - TRBV13 TRBD2
TGTGCCAGCAGGCTAAGACAGGGGGCGAATTCTAACTATGGCTACACCTTC CASRLRQGANSNYGYTF TRBJ1-2 - TRBV28 TRBD1
TGTGCCAGCAGCTTAGACTTCGGCCAGCGGGCTTTCAATGAGCAGTTCTTC CASSLDFGQRAFNEQFF TRBJ2-1 - TRBV7-8 -
TGTGCCAGCAGCCTAAAGGGGACAGGGCCAGAGACCCAGTACTTC CASSLKGTGPETQYF TRBJ2-5 - TRBV5-6 TRBD1
TGTGCCAGCAGCTTAAGACTAGCGGGGGGGCCGACCGGGGAGCTGTTTTTT CASSLRLAGGPTGELFF TRBJ2-2 - TRBV7-9 TRBD2
TGCGCCAGCAGCTTGGAGTGGAGAACAGATACGCAGTATTTT CASSLEWRTDTQYF TRBJ2-3 - TRBV5-1 -
TGTGCCAGCAGCGTCGACTACAGGGGAGGACTGTTTTTT CASSVDYRGGLFF TRBJ1-4 - TRBV7-2 TRBD1
TGTGCCAGCAGTTTAGTGGACAGGAACTACGAGCAGTACTTC CASSLVDRNYEQYF TRBJ2-7 - TRBV28 TRBD1
TGTGCCAGCTCACCGGACAGGGGCGGCGGGGAGCTGTTTTTT CASSPDRGGGELFF TRBJ2-2 - TRBV18 TRBD1
TGCGCCAGCAGCCCCTGGCAGTTACCGAACTCTGGAAACACCATATATTTT CASSPWQLPNSGNTIYF TRBJ1-3 few TRBV4-1 -
TGTGCCAGCAGCTGGGGGCCAGAGACCCAGTACTTC CASSWGPETQYF TRBJ2-5 - TRBV7-9 -
TGTGCCAGCAGTATTGGGGCTAGCGGGGATGAGCAGTTCTTC CASSIGASGDEQFF TRBJ2-1 - TRBV9 TRBD2
TGTGCCATCAGTGACCCTTCTCCGGTTGGCTACACCTTC CAISDPSPVGYTF TRBJ1-2 - TRBV10-3 -
TGTGCCAGCAGTTTATTTGGACAGAACACAGATACGCAGTATTTT CASSLFGQNTDTQYF TRBJ2-3 - TRBV27 -
TGTGCCAGCAGTTCTAGGTCTTTCAATGAGCAGTTCTTC CASSSRSFNEQFF TRBJ2-1 few TRBV28 -
TGTGCCAGTAGTATAGGGGCTCCGGGACAGTTGTCCTCCTACGAGCAGTACTTC CASSIGAPGQLSSYEQYF TRBJ2-7 - TRBV19 TRBD1
TGTGCCAGCAGGGCCGGGACAGCTAACTATGGCTACACCTTC CASRAGTANYGYTF TRBJ1-2 - TRBV28 TRBD1
TGTGCCAGTTCGCGGGGGGGACCCACCGGGGAGCTGTTTTTT CASSRGGPTGELFF TRBJ2-2 few TRBV19 TRBD2
TGTGCCAGCAGCCCAATCAAGGGGAAAGCGAACACCGGGGAGCTGTTTTTT CASSPIKGKANTGELFF TRBJ2-2 - TRBV16 -
TGTGCCAGCAGTGATCCTAGCGGGAGCCTTCGGGAGGAGACCCAGTACTTC CASSDPSGSLREETQYF TRBJ2-5 - TRBV25-1 TRBD2
TGCGCCAGCAGCCAAGATCCGAGAGCCCCGAACACTGAAGCTTTCTTT CASSQDPRAPNTEAFF TRBJ1-1 - TRBV4-1 -
TGTGCCAGCAGATCTCCAGCCAGGTCCTATGGCTACACCTTC CASRSPARSYGYTF TRBJ1-2 - TRBV28 -
TGCGCCAGCAGCCAAGATCTTGTCGCGGGTGCCAAAAACATTCAGTACTTC CASSQDLVAGAKNIQYF TRBJ2-4 - TRBV4-1 -
TGTGCCAGCACCGCAGGGGGGACTAGCGGGAAAAATGAGCAGTTCTTC CASTAGGTSGKNEQFF TRBJ2-1 - TRBV2 TRBD2
TGTGCCAGCAGTCCCACCGGGACAGGGATCTACGAGCAGTACTTC CASSPTGTGIYEQYF TRBJ2-7 - TRBV28 TRBD1
TGTGCCAGCAGCCAACCGGGACAGGGTAAAAACTACGAGCAGTACTTC CASSQPGQGKNYEQYF TRBJ2-7 - TRBV28 TRBD1
TGTGCCAGCAGTGAAGATTCGGTCGGGTCCCAGCCCCAGCATTTT CASSEDSVGSQPQHF TRBJ1-5 - TRBV2 -
TGTGCCAGCAGCTTAGAAAGGCAGGGTGCCAAAAACATTCAGTACTTC CASSLERQGAKNIQYF TRBJ2-4 - TRBV7-9 -
TGTGCCAGCAGCTTTGGGGGCCACATGATGACTGAAGCTTTCTTT CASSFGGHMMTEAFF TRBJ1-1 - TRBV7-9 -
TGCGCCAGCAGCTTGGGCCCGGGGGGTTTCCCCAACTATCAGCCCCAGCATTTT CASSLGPGGFPNYQPQHF TRBJ1-5 few TRBV5-1 -
TGTGCCAGCAGCTTATTGGCGGGGGCTTTCACCGGGGAGCTGTTTTTT CASSLLAGAFTGELFF TRBJ2-2 once TRBV7-2 -
TGTGCCAGCAGCTCCCCCACGGGTGGGAACACTGAAGCTTTCTTT CASSSPTGGNTEAFF TRBJ1-1 - TRBV28 -
TGTGCCAGCAGTTACACGGACAGGGTTGCCGGGGAGCTGTTTTTT CASSYTDRVAGELFF TRBJ2-2 - TRBV6-5 TRBD1
TGTTCCAGCACCGGACTCGTCCGAAATGAGCAGTTCTTC CSSTGLVRNEQFF TRBJ2-1 - TRBV7-9 -
TGTGCCAGCAGCTCCCGCGGGGGGGACTATGGCTACACCTTC CASSSRGGDYGYTF TRBJ1-2 few TRBV11-1 -
TGTGCCAGTAGACCAGGGGACCGAAACACTGAAGCTTTCTTT CASRPGDRNTEAFF TRBJ1-1 - TRBV19 -
TGTGCCAGCAGTGGACAGGGGGAGGTTGGGGCCAAAAACATTCAGTACTTC CASSGQGEVGAKNIQYF TRBJ2-4 - TRBV27 TRBD1
TGTGCCAGCTGCCGGGACAGAGATCAGCCCCAGCATTTT CASCRDRDQPQHF TRBJ1-5 few TRBV19 TRBD1
TGTGCCACCAGCACTTCCTGGGGGGTGAACACCGGGGAGCTGTTTTTT CATSTSWGVNTGELFF TRBJ2-2 - TRBV15 -
TGTGCCAGCAGCTTAGCGGGGGGTCTCCAAGAGACCCAGTACTTC CASSLAGGLQETQYF TRBJ2-5 - TRBV7-9 -
TGCGCCAGTTACAGGGTATCGTGGTTTTCCTACGAGCAGTACTTC CASYRVSWFSYEQYF TRBJ2-7 once TRBV5-1 -
TGTGCCAGCAGCTTACAGGGTTCCTATAATTCACCCCTCCACTTT CASSLQGSYNSPLHF TRBJ1-6 - TRBV7-2 -
TGTGCCAGCAGTGGACTAGACAGGGGAAACGACCAGAACCACTTC CASSGLDRGNDQNHF TRBJ2-5 - TRBV6-1 TRBD1
TGTGCCAGCAGCATCGGACAGGGGGCGGGAGACTTCAACACCGGGGAGCTGTTTTTT CASSIGQGAGDFNTGELFF TRBJ2-2 - TRBV21-1 -
TGTGCCAGCAGGCATACAGGGACTAATTCACCCCTCCACTTT CASRHTGTNSPLHF TRBJ1-6 - TRBV6-1 -
TGTGCCAGCACCAAGGGGTCGGGTCAGCCCCAGCATTTT CASTKGSGQPQHF TRBJ1-5 - TRBV28 -
TGTGCTAGTGGTTTGGTAGACAGGTATTACAATGAGCAGTTCTTC CASGLVDRYYNEQFF TRBJ2-1 - TRBV12-5 -
TGTGCCAGCAGTCGGGGGACAGAAGAGTCCTACGAGCAGTACTTC CASSRGTEESYEQYF TRBJ2-7 - TRBV6-5 -
TGTGCCAGCAGCGTAGATCAAGAGATTGGTCGAGATTATGAAGCTTTCTTT CASSVDQEIGRDYEAFF TRBJ1-1 few TRBV9 -
TGTGCCAGCTCACCGAGTCAAGAGAACACCGGGGAGCTGTTTTTT CASSPSQENTGELFF TRBJ2-2 - TRBV18 -
TGTGCCAGCAGGGACTCACAGGGCTTCGTTCCTGAAGCTTTCTTT CASRDSQGFVPEAFF TRBJ1-1 - TRBV2 -
TGTGCCAGCAGCCAACCCGCGGCCGGTTACGAGCAGTACTTC CASSQPAAGYEQYF TRBJ2-7 - TRBV4-2 -
TGTGCCAGTAGTGACGGTGGAGCGGGGCGGGATACGCAGTATTTT CASSDGGAGRDTQYF TRBJ2-3 - TRBV19 TRBD2
TGTGCCAGCAGTTTGGCAGGTTGGAACACTGAAGCTTTCTTT CASSLAGWNTEAFF TRBJ1-1 once TRBV28 -
TGTGCCAGCAGTTACTCCAACAGGGGAACTAACTATGGCTACACCTTC CASSYSNRGTNYGYTF TRBJ1-2 - TRBV6-5 TRBD1
TGTGCCAGCAGCCCACAGGGCTTGGCCTCCTACGAGCAGTACTTC CASSPQGLASYEQYF TRBJ2-7 - TRBV2 -